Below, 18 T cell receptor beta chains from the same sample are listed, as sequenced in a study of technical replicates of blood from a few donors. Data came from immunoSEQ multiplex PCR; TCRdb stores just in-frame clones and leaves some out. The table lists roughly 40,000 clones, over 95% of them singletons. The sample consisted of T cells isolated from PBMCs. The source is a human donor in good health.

Written as DNA, the CDR3 is TGTGCCAGCAGCTTGGACAAGTACAATGAGCAGTTCTTC. Protein: CASSLDKYNEQFF. The chain links TRBV5-4 to TRBJ2-1; D not certain. Between the trimmed V and J ends, which lost 0 bases and 4 bases, there was a span of 5 bases. The CDR3 covers 13 residues. Germline loops: CDR1 SGHNT, CDR2 YYREEE (reference sequence).

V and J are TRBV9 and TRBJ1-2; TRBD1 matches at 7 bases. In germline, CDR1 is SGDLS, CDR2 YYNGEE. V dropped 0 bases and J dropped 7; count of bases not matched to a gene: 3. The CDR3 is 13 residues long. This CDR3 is CASSVVAGGGYTF. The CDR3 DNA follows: TGTGCCAGCAGCGTAGTAGCAGGGGGTGGCTACACCTTC.

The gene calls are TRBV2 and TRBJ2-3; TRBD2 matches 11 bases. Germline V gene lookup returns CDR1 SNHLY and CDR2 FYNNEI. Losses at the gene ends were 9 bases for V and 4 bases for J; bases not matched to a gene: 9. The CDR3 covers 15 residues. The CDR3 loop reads CARYLLAGASDTQYF. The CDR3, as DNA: TGTGCCAGATATCTACTAGCGGGAGCATCAGATACGCAGTATTTT.

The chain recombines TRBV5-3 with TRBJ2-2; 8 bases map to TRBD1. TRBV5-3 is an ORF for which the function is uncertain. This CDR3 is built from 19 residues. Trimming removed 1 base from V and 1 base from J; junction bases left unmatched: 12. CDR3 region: CARSLWSAGGYQNTGELFF. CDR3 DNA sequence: TGTGCCAGAAGCTTGTGGTCGGCAGGGGGCTATCAGAACACCGGGGAGCTGTTTTTT.

In nucleotides, the CDR3 is TGTGCCATCAGAGGGACAGACCTGACGTGGCAGTACTTC. Its protein product is CAIRGTDLTWQYF. V and J are TRBV10-3 and TRBJ2-7, with 7 bases lining up with TRBD1. The CDR3 covers 13 residues. Germline CDR1 is ENHRY and CDR2 is SYGVKD. Trimming cost V 6 bases and J 9 bases; bases outside gene matches: 11.

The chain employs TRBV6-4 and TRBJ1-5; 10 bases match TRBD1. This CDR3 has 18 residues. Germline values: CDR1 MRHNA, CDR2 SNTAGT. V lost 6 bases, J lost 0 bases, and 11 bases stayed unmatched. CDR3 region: CASSALTGGVSSNQPQHF. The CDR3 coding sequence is TGTGCCAGCAGCGCATTGACAGGGGGCGTCTCTAGCAATCAGCCCCAGCATTTT.

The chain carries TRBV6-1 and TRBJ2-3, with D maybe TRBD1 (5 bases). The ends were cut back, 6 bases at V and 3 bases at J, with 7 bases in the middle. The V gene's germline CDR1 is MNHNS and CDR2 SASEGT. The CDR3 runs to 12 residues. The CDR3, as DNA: TGTGCCAGCAGCCCAGGGACAGATACGCAGTATTTT. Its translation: CASSPGTDTQYF.

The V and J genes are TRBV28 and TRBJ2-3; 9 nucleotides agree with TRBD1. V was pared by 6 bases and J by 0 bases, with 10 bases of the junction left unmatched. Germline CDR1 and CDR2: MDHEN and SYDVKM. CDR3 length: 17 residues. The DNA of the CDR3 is TGTGCCAGCAGCCCGGACAGGGGACCAGAGAGCACAGATACGCAGTATTTT. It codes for CASSPDRGPESTDTQYF.

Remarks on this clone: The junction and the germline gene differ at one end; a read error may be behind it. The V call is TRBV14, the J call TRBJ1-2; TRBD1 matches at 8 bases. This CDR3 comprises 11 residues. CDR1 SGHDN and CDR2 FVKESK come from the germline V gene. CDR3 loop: CASSGWTGRRF. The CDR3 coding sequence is TGTGCCAGCAGCGGTTGGACAGGGCGCCGCTTC.

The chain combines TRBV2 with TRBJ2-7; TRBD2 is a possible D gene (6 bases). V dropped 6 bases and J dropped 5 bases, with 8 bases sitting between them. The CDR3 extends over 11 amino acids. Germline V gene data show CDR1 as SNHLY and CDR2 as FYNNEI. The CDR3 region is CASREGHEQYF. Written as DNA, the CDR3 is TGTGCCAGCAGGGAGGGTCACGAGCAGTACTTC. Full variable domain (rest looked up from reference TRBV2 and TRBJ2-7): EPEVTQTPSHQVTQMGQEVILRCVPISNHLYFYWYRQILGQKVEFLVSFYNNEISEKSEIFDDQFSVERPDGSNFTLKIRSTKLEDSAMYFCASREGHEQYFGPGTRLTVT.

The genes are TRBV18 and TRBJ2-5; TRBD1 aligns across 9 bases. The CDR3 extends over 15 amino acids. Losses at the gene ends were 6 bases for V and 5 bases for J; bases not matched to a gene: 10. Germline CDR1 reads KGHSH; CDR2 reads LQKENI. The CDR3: CASSPGTGFGETQYF. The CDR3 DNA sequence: TGTGCCAGCTCGCCCGGGACAGGGTTCGGGGAGACCCAGTACTTC.

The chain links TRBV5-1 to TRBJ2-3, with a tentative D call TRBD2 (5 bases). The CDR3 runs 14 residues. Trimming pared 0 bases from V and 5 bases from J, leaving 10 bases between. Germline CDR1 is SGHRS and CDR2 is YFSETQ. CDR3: CASSLGPGEDTQYF. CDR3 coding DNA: TGCGCCAGCAGCTTGGGTCCCGGGGAAGATACGCAGTATTTT.

The CDR3 protein is CASSPRSRSLVFF. In DNA form, the CDR3 reads TGTGCCAGCAGCCCCCGGTCCCGTAGCCTGGTCTTCTTC. The chain recombines TRBV7-2 with TRBJ2-1; unclear D gene. The CDR3 runs to 13 residues. V gave up 5 bases and J gave up 16 bases, with 21 bases separating them. Germline CDR1 reads SGHTA; CDR2 reads FQGNSA.

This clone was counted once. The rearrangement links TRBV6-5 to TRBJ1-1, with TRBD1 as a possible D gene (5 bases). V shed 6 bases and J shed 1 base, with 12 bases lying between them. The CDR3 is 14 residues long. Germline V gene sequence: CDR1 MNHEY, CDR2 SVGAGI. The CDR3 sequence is CASSSFGGNTEAFF. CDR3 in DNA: TGTGCCAGCAGCTCCTTCGGGGGGAACACTGAAGCTTTCTTT.

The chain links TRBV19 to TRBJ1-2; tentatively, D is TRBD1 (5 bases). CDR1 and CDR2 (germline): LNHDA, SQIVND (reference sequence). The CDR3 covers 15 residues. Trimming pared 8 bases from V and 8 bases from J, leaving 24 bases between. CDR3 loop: CASREGTLSLWGYTF. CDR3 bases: TGTGCCAGTCGGGAGGGGACCCTAAGCCTCTGGGGCTACACCTTC.

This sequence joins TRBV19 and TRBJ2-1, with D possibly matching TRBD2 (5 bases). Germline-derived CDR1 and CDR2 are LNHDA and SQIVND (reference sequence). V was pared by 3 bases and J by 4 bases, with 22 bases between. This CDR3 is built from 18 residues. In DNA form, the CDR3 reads TGTGCCAGTAGTATTCAAGGAGGACGAGGATGGAGTTACAATGAGCAGTTCTTC. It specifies CASSIQGGRGWSYNEQFF.

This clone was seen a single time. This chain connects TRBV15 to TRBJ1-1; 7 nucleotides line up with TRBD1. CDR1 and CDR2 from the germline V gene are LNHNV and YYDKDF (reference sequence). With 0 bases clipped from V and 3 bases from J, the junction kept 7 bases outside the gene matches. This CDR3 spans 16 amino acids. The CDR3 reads CATSRDRQGAYTEAFF. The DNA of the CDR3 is TGTGCCACCAGCAGAGATCGACAGGGTGCGTACACTGAAGCTTTCTTT. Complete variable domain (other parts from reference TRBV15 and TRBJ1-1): DAMVIQNPRYQVTQFGKPVTLSCSQTLNHNVMYWYQQKSSQAPKLLFHYYDKDFNNEADTPDNFQSRRPNTSFCFLDIRSPGLGDTAMYLCATSRDRQGAYTEAFFGQGTRLTVV.

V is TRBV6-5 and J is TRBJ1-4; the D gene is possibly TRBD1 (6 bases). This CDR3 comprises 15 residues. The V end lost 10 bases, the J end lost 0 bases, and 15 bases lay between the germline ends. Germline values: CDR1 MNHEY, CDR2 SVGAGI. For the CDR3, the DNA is TGTGCCACCAACGAGGGGGATTCAACTAATGAAAAACTGTTTTTT. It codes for CATNEGDSTNEKLFF.